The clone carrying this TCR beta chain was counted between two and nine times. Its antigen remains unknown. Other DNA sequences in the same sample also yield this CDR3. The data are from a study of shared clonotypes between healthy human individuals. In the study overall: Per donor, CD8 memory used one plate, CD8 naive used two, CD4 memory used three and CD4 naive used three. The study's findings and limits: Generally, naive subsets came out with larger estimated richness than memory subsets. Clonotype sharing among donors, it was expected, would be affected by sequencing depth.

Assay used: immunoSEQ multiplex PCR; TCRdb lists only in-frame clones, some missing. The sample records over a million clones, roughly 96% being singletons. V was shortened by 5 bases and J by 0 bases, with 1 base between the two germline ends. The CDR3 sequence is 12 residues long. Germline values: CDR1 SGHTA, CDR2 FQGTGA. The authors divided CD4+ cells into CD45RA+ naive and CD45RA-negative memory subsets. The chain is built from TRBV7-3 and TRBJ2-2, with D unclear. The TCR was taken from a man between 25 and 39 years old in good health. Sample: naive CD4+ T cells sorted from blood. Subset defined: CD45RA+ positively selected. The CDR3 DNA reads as TGTGCCAGCAGCCCGAACACCGGGGAGCTGTTTTTT. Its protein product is CASSPNTGELFF. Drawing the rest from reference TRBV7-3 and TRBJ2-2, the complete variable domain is GAGVSQTPSNKVTEKGKYVELRCDPISGHTALYWYRQSLGQGPEFLIYFQGTGAADDSGLPNDRFFAVRPEGSVSTLKIQRTERGDSAVYLCASSPNTGELFFGEGSRLTVL.